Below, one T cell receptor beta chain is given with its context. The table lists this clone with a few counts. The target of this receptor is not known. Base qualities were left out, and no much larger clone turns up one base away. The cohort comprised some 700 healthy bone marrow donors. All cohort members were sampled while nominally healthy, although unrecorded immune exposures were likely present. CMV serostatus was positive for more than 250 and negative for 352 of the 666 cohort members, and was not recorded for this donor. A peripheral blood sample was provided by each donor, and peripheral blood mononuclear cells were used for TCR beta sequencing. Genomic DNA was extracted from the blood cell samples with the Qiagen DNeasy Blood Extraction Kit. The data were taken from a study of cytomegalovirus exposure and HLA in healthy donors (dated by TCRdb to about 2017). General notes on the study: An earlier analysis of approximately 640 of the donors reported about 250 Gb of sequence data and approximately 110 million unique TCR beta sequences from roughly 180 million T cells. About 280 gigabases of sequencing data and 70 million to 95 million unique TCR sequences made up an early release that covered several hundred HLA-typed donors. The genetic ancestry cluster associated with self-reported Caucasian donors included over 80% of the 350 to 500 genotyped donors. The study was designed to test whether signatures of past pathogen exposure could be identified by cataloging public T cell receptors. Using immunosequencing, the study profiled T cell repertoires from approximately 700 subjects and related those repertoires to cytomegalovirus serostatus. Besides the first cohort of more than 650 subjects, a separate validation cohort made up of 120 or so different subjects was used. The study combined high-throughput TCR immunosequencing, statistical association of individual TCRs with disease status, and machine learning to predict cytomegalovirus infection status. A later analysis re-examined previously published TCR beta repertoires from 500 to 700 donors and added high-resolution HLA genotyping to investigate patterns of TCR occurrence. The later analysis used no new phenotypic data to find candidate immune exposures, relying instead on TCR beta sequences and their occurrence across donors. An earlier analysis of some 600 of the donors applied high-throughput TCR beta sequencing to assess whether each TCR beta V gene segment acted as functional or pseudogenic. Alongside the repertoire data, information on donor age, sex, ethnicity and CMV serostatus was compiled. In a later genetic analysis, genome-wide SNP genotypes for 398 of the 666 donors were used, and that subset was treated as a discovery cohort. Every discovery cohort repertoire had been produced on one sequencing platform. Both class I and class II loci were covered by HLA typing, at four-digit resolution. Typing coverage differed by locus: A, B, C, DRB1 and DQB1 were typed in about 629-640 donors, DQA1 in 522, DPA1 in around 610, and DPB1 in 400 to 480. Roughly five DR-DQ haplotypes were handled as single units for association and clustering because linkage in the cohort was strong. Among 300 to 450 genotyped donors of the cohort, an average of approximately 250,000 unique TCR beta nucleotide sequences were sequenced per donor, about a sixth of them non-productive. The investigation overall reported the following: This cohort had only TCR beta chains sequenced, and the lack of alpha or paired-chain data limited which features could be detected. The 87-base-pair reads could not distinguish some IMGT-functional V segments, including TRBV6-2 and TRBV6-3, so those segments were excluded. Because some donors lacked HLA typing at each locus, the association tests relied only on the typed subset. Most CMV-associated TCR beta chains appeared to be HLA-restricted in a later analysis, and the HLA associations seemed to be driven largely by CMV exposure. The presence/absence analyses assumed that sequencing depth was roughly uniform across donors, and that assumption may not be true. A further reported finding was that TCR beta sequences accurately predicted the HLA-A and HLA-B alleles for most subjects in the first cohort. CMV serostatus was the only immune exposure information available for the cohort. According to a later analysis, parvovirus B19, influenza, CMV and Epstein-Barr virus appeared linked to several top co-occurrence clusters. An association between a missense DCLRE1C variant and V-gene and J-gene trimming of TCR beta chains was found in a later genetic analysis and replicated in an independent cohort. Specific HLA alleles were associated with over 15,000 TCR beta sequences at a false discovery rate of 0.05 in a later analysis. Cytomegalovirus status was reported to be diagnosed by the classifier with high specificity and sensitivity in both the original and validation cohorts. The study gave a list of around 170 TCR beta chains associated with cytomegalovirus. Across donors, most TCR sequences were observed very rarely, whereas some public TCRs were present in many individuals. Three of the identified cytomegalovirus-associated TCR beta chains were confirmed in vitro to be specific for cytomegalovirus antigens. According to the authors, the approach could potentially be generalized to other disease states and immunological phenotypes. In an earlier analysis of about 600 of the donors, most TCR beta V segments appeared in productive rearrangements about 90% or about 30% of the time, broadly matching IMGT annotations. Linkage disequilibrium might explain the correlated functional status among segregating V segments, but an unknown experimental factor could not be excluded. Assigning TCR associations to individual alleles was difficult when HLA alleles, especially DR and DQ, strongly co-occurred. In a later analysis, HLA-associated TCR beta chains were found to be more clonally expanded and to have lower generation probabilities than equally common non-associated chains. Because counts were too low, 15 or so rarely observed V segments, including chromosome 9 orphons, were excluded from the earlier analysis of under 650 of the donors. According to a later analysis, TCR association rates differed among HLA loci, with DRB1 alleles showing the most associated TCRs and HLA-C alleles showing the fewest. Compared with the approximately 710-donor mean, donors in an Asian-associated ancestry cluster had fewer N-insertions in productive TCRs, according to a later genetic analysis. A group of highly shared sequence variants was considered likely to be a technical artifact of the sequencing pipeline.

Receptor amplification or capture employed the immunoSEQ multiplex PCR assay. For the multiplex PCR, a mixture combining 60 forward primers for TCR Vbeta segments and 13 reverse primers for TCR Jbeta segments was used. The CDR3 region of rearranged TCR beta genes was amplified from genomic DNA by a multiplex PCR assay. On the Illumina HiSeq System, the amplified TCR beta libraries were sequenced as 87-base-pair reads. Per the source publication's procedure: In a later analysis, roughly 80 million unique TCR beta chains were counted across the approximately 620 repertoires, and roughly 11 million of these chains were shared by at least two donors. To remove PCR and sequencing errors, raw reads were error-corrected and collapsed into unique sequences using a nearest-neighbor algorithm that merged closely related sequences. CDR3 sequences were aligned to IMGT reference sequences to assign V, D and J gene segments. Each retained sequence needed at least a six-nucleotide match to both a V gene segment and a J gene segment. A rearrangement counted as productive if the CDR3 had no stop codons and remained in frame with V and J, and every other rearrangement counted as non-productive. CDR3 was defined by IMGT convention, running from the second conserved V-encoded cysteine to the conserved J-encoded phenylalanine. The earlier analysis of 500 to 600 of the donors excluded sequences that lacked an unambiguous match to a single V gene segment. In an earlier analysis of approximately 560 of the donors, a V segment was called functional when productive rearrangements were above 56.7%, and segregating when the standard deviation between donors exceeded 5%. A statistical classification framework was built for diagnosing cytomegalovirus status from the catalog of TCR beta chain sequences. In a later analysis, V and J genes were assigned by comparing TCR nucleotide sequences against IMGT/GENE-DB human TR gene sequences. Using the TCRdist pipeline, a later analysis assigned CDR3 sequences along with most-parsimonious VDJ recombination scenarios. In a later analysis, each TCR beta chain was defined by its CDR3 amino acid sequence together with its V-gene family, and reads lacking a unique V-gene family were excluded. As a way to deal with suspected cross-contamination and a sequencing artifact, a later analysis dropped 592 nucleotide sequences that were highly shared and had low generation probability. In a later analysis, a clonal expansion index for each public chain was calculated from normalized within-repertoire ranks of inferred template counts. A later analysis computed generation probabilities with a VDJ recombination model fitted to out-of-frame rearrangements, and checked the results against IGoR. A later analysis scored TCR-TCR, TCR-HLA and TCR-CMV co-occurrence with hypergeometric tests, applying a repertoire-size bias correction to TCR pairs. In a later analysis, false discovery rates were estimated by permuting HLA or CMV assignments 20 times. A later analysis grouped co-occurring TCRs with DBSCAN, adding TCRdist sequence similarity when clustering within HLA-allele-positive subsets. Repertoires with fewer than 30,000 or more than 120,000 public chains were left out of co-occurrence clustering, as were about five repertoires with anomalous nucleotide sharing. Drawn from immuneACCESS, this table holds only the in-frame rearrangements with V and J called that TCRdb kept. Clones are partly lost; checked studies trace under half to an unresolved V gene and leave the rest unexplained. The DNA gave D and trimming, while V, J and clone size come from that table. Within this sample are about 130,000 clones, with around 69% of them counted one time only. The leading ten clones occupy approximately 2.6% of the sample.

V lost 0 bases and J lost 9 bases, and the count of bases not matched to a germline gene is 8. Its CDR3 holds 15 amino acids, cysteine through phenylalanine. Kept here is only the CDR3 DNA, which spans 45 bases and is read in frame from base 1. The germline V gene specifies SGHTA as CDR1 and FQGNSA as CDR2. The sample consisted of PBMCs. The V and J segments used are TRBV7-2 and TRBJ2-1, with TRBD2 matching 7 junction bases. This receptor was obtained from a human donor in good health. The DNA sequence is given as TGTGCCAGCAGCTTAGCGCTAGGTTCGGGGGGTGAGCAGTTCTTC. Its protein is CASSLALGSGGEQFF.